This TCR beta chain was recovered during a study of blood T cell dynamics during melanoma immunotherapy. The germline CDR1 and CDR2 sequences are SGHTA and FQGNSA. The CDR3 is 14 amino acids. Trimming removed 2 bases at V and 10 bases at J, with 15 bases between. Time point given: pre-treatment baseline. Using immunoSEQ multiplex PCR, the repertoire was profiled, and TCRdb retains in-frame clones only, with some absent. The sample holds roughly 15,000 clones, 85% to 90% seen once. The rearrangement links TRBV7-2 to TRBJ2-1, with a weak D call TRBD1 (5 bases). Sequences were derived from blood, sampled from a patient treated with checkpoint blockade. The source is a human donor with melanoma. Written as DNA, the CDR3 is TGTGCCAGCAGCTTACTCCGACAGACGGCCGAGCAGTTCTTC. This encodes CASSLLRQTAEQFF. The full variable domain, completed using reference TRBV7-2 and TRBJ2-1, is GAGVSQSPSNKVTEKGKDVELRCDPISGHTALYWYRQSLGQGLEFLIYFQGNSAPDKSGLPSDRFSAERTGGSVSTLTIQRTQQEDSAVYLCASSLLRQTAEQFFGPGTRLTVL.